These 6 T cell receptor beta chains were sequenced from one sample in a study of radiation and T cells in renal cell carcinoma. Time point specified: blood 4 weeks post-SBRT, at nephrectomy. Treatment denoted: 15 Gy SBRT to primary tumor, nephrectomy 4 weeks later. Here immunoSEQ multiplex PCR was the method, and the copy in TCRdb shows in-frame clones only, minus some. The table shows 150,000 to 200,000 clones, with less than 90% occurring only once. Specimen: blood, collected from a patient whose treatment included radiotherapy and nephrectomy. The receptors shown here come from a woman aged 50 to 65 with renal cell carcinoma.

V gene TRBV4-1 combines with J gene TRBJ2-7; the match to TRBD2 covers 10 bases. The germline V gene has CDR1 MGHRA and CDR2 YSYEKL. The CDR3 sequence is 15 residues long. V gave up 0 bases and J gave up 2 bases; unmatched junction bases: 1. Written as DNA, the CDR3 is TGCGCCAGCAGCCAAGATGGACTAGCGGCCTACGAGCAGTACTTC. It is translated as CASSQDGLAAYEQYF.

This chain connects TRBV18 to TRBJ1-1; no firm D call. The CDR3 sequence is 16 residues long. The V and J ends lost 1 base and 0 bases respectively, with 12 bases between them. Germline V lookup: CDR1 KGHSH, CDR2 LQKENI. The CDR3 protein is CASSPLGSVMNTEAFF. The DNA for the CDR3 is TGTGCCAGCTCACCACTAGGGTCAGTTATGAACACTGAAGCTTTCTTT.

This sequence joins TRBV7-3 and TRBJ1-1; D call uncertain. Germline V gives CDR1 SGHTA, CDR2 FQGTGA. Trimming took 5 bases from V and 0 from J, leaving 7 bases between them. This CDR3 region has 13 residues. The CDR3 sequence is CASSRALNTEAFF. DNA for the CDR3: TGTGCCAGCAGCCGTGCCCTGAACACTGAAGCTTTCTTT.

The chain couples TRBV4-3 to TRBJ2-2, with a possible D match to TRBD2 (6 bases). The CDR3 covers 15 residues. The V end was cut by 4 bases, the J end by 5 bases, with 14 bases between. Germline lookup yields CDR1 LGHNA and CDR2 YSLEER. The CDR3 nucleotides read TGCGCCAGCAGCCCCAGGCCTGCGGGGACCGGGGAGCTGTTTTTT. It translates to CASSPRPAGTGELFF.

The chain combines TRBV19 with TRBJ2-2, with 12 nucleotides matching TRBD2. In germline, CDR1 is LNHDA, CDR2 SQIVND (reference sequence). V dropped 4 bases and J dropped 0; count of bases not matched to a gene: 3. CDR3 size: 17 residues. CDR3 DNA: TGTGCCAGTAGTAAGACTAGCGGGGGAACGAACACCGGGGAGCTGTTTTTT. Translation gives CASSKTSGGTNTGELFF. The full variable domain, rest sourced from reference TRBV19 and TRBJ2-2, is DGGITQSPKYLFRKEGQNVTLSCEQNLNHDAMYWYRQDPGQGLRLIYYSQIVNDFQKGDIAEGYSVSREKKESFPLTVTSAQKNPTAFYLCASSKTSGGTNTGELFFGEGSRLTVL.

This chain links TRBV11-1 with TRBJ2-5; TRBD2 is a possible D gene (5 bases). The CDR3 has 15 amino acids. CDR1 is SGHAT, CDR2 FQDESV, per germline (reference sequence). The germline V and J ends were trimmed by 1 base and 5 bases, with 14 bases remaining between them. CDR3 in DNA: TGTGCCAGCAGCTTAGATGGTAGCACGGGGGAGACCCAGTACTTC. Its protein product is CASSLDGSTGETQYF.